The 29 T cell receptor beta chains below come from one sample, sequenced in a study of blood T cells in healthy people across ages. With a J-beta primer mix and a sample-barcoded 5' primer, a second PCR ran about 7 to 12 cycles. Each CDR3 protein is one row after TCRdb ran MiXCR on the 5' RACE reads. The sample includes about 1.6 million distinct CDR3 sequences, roughly 32% seen only once; the top ten take about 11%. Sequencing was performed on blood. The receptors were gathered from a woman aged 30 to 39 in good health.

A few counts support this clonotype. The rearrangement uses TRBV4-1 and TRBJ1-4, with TRBD1 as a possible D gene (6 bases). CDR3 size: 16 residues. Looked up from germline, CDR1 is MGHRA and CDR2 is YSYEKL. Trimming removed 4 bases at V and 0 bases at J, with 12 bases between. This CDR3 reads CASSPYQGTTNEKLFF. For the CDR3, the DNA is TGCGCCAGCAGCCCGTACCAGGGGACAACTAATGAAAAACTGTTTTTT.

V is TRBV18 and J is TRBJ2-1, with D perhaps assigned TRBD1 or TRBD2 (5 bases each). Between the trimmed V and J ends, which lost 3 bases and 9 bases, there was a span of 18 bases. CDR1 is KGHSH, CDR2 LQKENI, per germline. This CDR3 has 15 residues. In DNA form, the CDR3 reads TGTGCCAGCTCACCTGTAGTGGGGACGTGGGGTGAGCAGTTCTTC. This translates into CASSPVVGTWGEQFF.

A few counts support this clonotype. This rearrangement joins TRBV11-1 to TRBJ1-2; D call uncertain. There are 14 residues in the CDR3. V was cut by 5 bases and J by 6 bases, with 16 bases left in between. Looked up from germline, CDR1 is SGHAT and CDR2 is FQDESV (reference sequence). The CDR3 coding sequence is TGTGCCAGCAGCCCCTCCCGGGGAGGAGATGGCTACACCTTC. It yields the protein CASSPSRGGDGYTF.

This clonotype was picked up a small number of times. CDR3 sequence: CASSQESTSWGFPYEQYF. The CDR3 bases are TGTGCCAGCAGCCAAGAAAGTACGTCCTGGGGTTTCCCCTACGAGCAGTACTTC. This sequence joins TRBV4-2 and TRBJ2-7; the D is unclear. CDR3 size: 18 residues. Trimming removed 0 bases from V and 2 bases from J, with 20 bases in between. Germline V lookup: CDR1 LGHNA, CDR2 YNFKEQ.

This clonotype was detected only once. The V gene is TRBV6-1, the J gene TRBJ2-7; D not resolved. Deletions cut 3 bases from V and 7 bases from J, with 7 bases between. This CDR3 contains 11 residues. Germline lookup yields CDR1 MNHNS and CDR2 SASEGT. The CDR3 DNA is TGTGCCAGCAGTGATGTCCTTGAGCAGTACTTC. Translating gives CASSDVLEQYF.

This clonotype was counted ten times or more. The chain joins TRBV4-2 to TRBJ1-2, with D tentatively TRBD1 (5 bases). There are 14 residues in the CDR3. Germline-derived CDR1 and CDR2 are LGHNA and YNFKEQ. V lost 4 bases to trimming and J lost 6 bases, with 15 bases between them. The CDR3 sequence is CASSPIPGINGYTF. CDR3 bases: TGTGCCAGCAGCCCTATTCCAGGGATAAATGGCTACACCTTC.

This clonotype was observed many times. The rearrangement joins TRBV7-9 to TRBJ2-1, with 7 bases identical to TRBD2. J gave up 8 bases and V 9 bases, and 10 bases lay outside the gene matches. The CDR3 consists of 13 residues. Per the germline V gene, CDR1 is SEHNR and CDR2 is FQNEAQ (reference sequence). Written as DNA, the CDR3 is TGTGCCAGGGGGGGGGTCGCGCTGGATGAGCAGTTCTTC. Its protein is CARGGVALDEQFF. Full variable domain (outside the CDR3, taken from reference TRBV7-9 and TRBJ2-1): DTGVSQNPRHKITKRGQNVTFRCDPISEHNRLYWYRQTLGQGPEFLTYFQNEAQLEKSRLLSDRFSAERPKGSFSTLEIQRTEQGDSAMYLCARGGVALDEQFFGPGTRLTVL.

V gene TRBV20-1 combines with J gene TRBJ2-1; TRBD2 aligns across 7 bases. Germline CDR1 is DFQATT and CDR2 is SNEGSKA (reference sequence). This CDR3 is built from 15 residues. The V gene end was trimmed by 0 bases and the J gene end by 7 bases; junction bases not matched to a gene: 9. CDR3 sequence: CSAREYLRTRNEQFF. CDR3 in DNA: TGCAGTGCTAGAGAGTATCTACGGACTAGGAATGAGCAGTTCTTC.

This rearrangement joins TRBV4-1 to TRBJ1-5, with 10 positions matching TRBD1. After removal of 5 bases from V and 2 bases from J, the junction contained 3 bases not matched to a gene. CDR3 length: 15 residues. CDR1 and CDR2 from the germline V gene are MGHRA and YSYEKL. The CDR3 sequence is CASSRGQGRNQPQHF. DNA for the CDR3: TGCGCCAGCAGCAGGGGACAGGGGCGCAATCAGCCCCAGCATTTT.

This clonotype has more than one count but fewer than ten. The V and J genes are TRBV27 and TRBJ2-6, with unresolved D. CDR1 and CDR2 (germline): MNHEY, SMNVEV (reference sequence). Trimming left V 5 bases short and J 0 bases short, with 11 bases between. The CDR3 is made up of 16 amino acids. This CDR3 is CASSPWWVSGANVLTF. The CDR3 coding sequence is TGTGCCAGCAGTCCCTGGTGGGTCTCTGGGGCCAACGTCCTGACTTTC.

The V gene is TRBV20-1, the J gene TRBJ2-1; D remains unclear. The CDR3 loop spans 14 amino acids. CDR1 is DFQATT, CDR2 SNEGSKA, per germline (reference sequence). Trimming removed 4 bases from V and 7 bases from J, with 17 bases in between. The CDR3 nucleotides are TGCAGTGCTAAAGCCGGGTCTACCTTTAATGAGCAGTTCTTC. It yields the protein CSAKAGSTFNEQFF.

The chain is built from TRBV13 and TRBJ2-5; 7 bases map to TRBD1. The length of the CDR3 is 15 residues. J was trimmed by 4 bases and V by 0 bases; bases with no gene match: 5. The germline V gene encodes CDR1 PRHDT and CDR2 FYEKMQ (reference sequence). This CDR3 is CASSLGRGRGETQYF. Here the CDR3 DNA reads TGTGCCAGCAGCTTAGGGAGGGGGCGCGGAGAGACCCAGTACTTC. The variable domain in full, with the rest retrieved from reference TRBV13 and TRBJ2-5, is AAGVIQSPRHLIKEKRETATLKCYPIPRHDTVYWYQQGPGQDPQFLISFYEKMQSDKGSIPDRFSAQQFSDYHSELNMSSLELGDSALYFCASSLGRGRGETQYFGPGTRLLVL.

The V and J genes are TRBV28 and TRBJ1-2, with TRBD1 matching over 8 bases. Germline assignment: CDR1 MDHEN and CDR2 SYDVKM. V gave up 6 bases and J gave up 7 bases; unmatched junction bases: 10. The CDR3 sequence is 14 residues long. The CDR3 here is CASRPSGQGGGYTF. The CDR3 DNA reads as TGTGCCAGCAGACCTAGCGGACAGGGTGGTGGCTACACCTTC.

Regarding this clonotype: Being one base from a much bigger clone, this may be a read error. V is TRBV5-1 and J is TRBJ2-7, with D perhaps matching TRBD2 (6 bases). Germline-derived CDR1 and CDR2 are SGHRS and YFSETQ. The V gene lost 5 bases and the J gene lost 2 bases, with 14 bases spanning the gap. The CDR3 sequence is 14 residues long. In nucleotides, the CDR3 is TGCGCCAGCAGTCTGGAGGGGCAAGCCTACGAGCAGTACTTC. It yields the protein CASSLEGQAYEQYF.

A few counts support this clonotype. The rearrangement links TRBV20-1 to TRBJ2-7, with 7 bases lining up with TRBD1. V lost 7 bases to trimming and J lost 3 bases; unmatched junction nucleotides: 9. This CDR3 is 13 amino acids long. Germline CDR1 is DFQATT and CDR2 is SNEGSKA (reference sequence). CDR3 nucleotides: TGCAGTGTTCAGATGTCAGGGGGCTACGAGCAGTACTTC. It translates to CSVQMSGGYEQYF.

This chain connects TRBV12-3 or TRBV12-4 to TRBJ1-5; D gene ambiguous. Trimming stripped 3 bases from V and 0 bases from J, with 9 bases between. The CDR3 totals 15 residues. This CDR3 is CASSLQQFSNQPQHF. CDR3 nucleotide sequence: TGTGCCAGCAGTTTGCAACAGTTTAGCAATCAGCCCCAGCATTTT.

The V and J genes are TRBV7-9 and TRBJ1-5, with D maybe TRBD1 (6 bases). The CDR3 length is 15 residues. The V gene lost 4 bases and the J gene lost 0 bases, with 10 bases spanning the gap. CDR1 and CDR2 from the germline V gene are SEHNR and FQNEAQ (reference sequence). CDR3 region: CASSSGEHSNQPQHF. As DNA, the CDR3 is TGTGCCAGCAGCTCAGGGGAGCATAGCAATCAGCCCCAGCATTTT.

Only a few counts were recorded for this clonotype. The rearrangement links TRBV6-6 to TRBJ1-5, with D perhaps matching TRBD1 (5 bases). The CDR3 extends over 14 amino acids. CDR1 MNHNY and CDR2 SVGAGI come from the germline V gene (reference sequence). V lost 4 bases and J 0 bases, leaving 7 bases between the germline ends. This chain's CDR3 is CASSSTASNQPQHF. The CDR3 DNA reads as TGTGCCAGCAGTTCGACAGCTAGCAATCAGCCCCAGCATTTT.

This rearrangement joins TRBV24-1 to TRBJ2-7; 7 bases are shared with TRBD1. CDR1 and CDR2 (germline): KGHDR, SFDVKD. Trimming took 7 bases from V and 6 from J; bases not matched to a gene: 8. The CDR3 is made up of 13 amino acids. The CDR3 here is CATSERQGSEQYF. The DNA for the CDR3 is TGTGCCACCAGCGAACGACAGGGTTCCGAGCAGTACTTC.

This clonotype occurred a few times. This sequence joins TRBV6-5 and TRBJ1-2; 10 nucleotides align to TRBD1. V was clipped by 6 bases and J by 6 bases; unmatched bases: 4. The V gene's germline CDR1 is MNHEY and CDR2 SVGAGI. The CDR3 runs 13 residues. The CDR3 DNA sequence: TGTGCCAGCAGGGGGACAGGGGTGGATGGCTACACCTTC. Its translation: CASRGTGVDGYTF.

The V and J genes are TRBV15 and TRBJ2-4; TRBD2 might be the D (5 bases). TRBJ2-7 explains the end of the DNA better; the J call may be wrong. This CDR3 spans 14 amino acids. Germline loops: CDR1 LNHNV, CDR2 YYDKDF (reference sequence). CDR3 protein: CATSREITGSEQYF. The CDR3 nucleotides read TGTGCCACCAGCAGAGAGATAACGGGGTCCGAGCAGTACTTC.

The V gene is TRBV7-7, the J gene TRBJ2-5, with D perhaps matching TRBD2 (6 bases). Germline CDR1 SSHAT, CDR2 FNYEAQ (reference sequence). CDR3 length equals 14 residues. V lost 4 bases, J lost 4 bases, and 13 bases lay in between. CDR3 sequence reads: CASSSLRRGETQYF. In DNA form, the CDR3 reads TGTGCCAGCAGCTCTCTACGGAGGGGAGAGACCCAGTACTTC. The full variable domain, rest sourced from reference TRBV7-7 and TRBJ2-5, is GAGVSQSPRYKVTKRGQDVTLRCDPISSHATLYWYQQALGQGPEFLTYFNYEAQPDKSGLPSDRFSAERPEGSISTLTIQRTEQRDSAMYRCASSSLRRGETQYFGPGTRLLVL.

About this clonotype: Sequence at one end of the junction differs from germline and may be a read error. The V and J genes are TRBV27 and TRBJ2-7; 10 bases map to TRBD2. Germline loops: CDR1 MNHEY, CDR2 SMNVEV (reference sequence). The CDR3 length is 16 residues. The CDR3 DNA is TGTGCCAGCAGTTTACGGCTAGCGGGAGAAAAGTACGAGCAGTGCTTC. Protein sequence: CASSLRLAGEKYEQCF.

About this clonotype itself: The junction differs from germline at one of its ends, possibly a read error. The J gene is TRBJ1-2, the V gene TRBV9; TRBD1 might be the D (5 bases). This CDR3 is built from 15 residues. CDR1 SGDLS and CDR2 YYNGEE come from the germline V gene. CDR3 DNA sequence: TGTGCCAGCAGCGTAGTAGGACATCCTAACTATGGCCACACCTTC. This sequence encodes CASSVVGHPNYGHTF.

This clonotype occurred a few times. The gene calls are TRBV7-9 and TRBJ2-7; the D is unclear. With 5 bases removed from V and 0 bases from J, the gap between germline ends came to 11 bases. This CDR3 has 14 residues. CDR1 is SEHNR and CDR2 is FQNEAQ in the germline V gene (reference sequence). CDR3 region: CASSLNANSYEQYF. The CDR3 DNA reads as TGTGCCAGCAGCCTAAACGCCAACTCCTACGAGCAGTACTTC.

This chain uses TRBV10-3 with TRBJ1-5; 8 nucleotides line up with TRBD1. The CDR3 runs 15 residues. Trimming took 6 bases from V and 5 from J; bases not matched to a gene: 9. Germline V gene data show CDR1 as ENHRY and CDR2 as SYGVKD. The DNA for the CDR3 is TGTGCCATCAGCACAGGGGGAGGAATGGATCAGCCCCAGCATTTT. This gives the protein CAISTGGGMDQPQHF.

The V call is TRBV4-2, the J call TRBJ1-2, with D perhaps matching TRBD1 (6 bases). This CDR3 is built from 18 residues. V lost 2 bases and J 8 bases, leaving 27 bases between the germline ends. CDR1 and CDR2 (germline): LGHNA, YNFKEQ. CDR3 residues: CASSQPSLGGTFQGGYTF. The CDR3 bases are TGTGCCAGCAGCCAACCTTCCTTAGGGGGGACCTTTCAAGGAGGCTACACCTTC.

This clonotype was seen more than once but under ten times. The rearrangement joins TRBV4-1 to TRBJ1-1; TRBD1 aligns across 11 bases. V shed 6 bases and J 3 bases; nucleotides not matched to a gene: 9. Per the germline V gene, CDR1 is MGHRA and CDR2 is YSYEKL. The CDR3 covers 16 residues. This CDR3 is CASSPGQGAMDTEAFF. The CDR3 nucleotides read TGCGCCAGCAGTCCCGGACAGGGGGCGATGGACACTGAAGCTTTCTTT.

Notes on this clonotype: A much larger clone differs from this one at a single base, so this may be a read error. The CDR3 here is CASSYETQYF. CDR3 DNA sequence: TGTGCCAGCAGTTACGAGACCCAGTACTTC. The chain combines TRBV6-5 with TRBJ2-5; D call uncertain. V gave up 2 bases and J gave up 5 bases, with 0 bases separating them. The CDR3 extends over 10 amino acids. The germline CDR1 and CDR2 sequences are MNHEY and SVGAGI.